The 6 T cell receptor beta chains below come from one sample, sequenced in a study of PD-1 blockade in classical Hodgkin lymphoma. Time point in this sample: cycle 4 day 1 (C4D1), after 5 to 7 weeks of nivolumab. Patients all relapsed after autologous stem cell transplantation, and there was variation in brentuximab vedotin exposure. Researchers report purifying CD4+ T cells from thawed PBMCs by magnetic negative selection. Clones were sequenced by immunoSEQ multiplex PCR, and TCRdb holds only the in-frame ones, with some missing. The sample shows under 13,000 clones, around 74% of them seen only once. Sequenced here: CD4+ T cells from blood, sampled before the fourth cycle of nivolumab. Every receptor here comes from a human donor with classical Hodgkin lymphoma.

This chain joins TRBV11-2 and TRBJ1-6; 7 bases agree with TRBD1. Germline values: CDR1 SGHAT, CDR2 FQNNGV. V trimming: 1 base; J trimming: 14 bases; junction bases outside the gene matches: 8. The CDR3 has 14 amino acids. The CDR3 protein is CASSLGQGRDSLHF. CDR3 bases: TGTGCCAGCAGCTTAGGACAGGGCCGTGACTCCCTCCACTTT.

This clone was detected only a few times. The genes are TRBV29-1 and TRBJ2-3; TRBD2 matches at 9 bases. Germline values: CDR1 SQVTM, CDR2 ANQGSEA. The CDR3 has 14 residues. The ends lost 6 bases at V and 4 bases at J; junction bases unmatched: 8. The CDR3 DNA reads TGCAGCGTGGTCCATAGCGGGAGAGCAGATACGCAGTATTTT. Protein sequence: CSVVHSGRADTQYF.

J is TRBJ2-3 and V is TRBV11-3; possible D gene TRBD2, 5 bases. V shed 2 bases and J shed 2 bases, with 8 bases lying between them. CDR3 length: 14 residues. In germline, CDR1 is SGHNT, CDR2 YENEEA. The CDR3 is CASSLSGNTDTQYF. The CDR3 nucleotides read TGTGCCAGCAGCTTAAGCGGTAACACAGATACGCAGTATTTT.

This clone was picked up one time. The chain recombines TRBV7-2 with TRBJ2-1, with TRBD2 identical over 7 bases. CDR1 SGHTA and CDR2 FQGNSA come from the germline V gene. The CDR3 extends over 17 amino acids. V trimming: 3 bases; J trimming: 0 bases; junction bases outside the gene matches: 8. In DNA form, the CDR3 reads TGTGCCAGCAGCTTCTTTGGCGGGAGCTCCTCCTACAATGAGCAGTTCTTC. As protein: CASSFFGGSSSYNEQFF.

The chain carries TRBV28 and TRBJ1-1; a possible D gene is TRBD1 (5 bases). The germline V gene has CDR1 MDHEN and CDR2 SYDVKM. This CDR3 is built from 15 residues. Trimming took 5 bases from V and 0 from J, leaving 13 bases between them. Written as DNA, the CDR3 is TGTGCCAGCAGTCCACGGGGCAGGGTGAACACTGAAGCTTTCTTT. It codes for CASSPRGRVNTEAFF.

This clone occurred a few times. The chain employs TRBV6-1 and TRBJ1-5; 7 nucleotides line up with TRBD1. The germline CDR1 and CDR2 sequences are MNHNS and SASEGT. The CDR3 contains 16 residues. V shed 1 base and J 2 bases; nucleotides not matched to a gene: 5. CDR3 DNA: TGTGCCAGCAGTGAAGAACAGGGGTTGGGCAATCAGCCCCAGCATTTT. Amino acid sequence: CASSEEQGLGNQPQHF.